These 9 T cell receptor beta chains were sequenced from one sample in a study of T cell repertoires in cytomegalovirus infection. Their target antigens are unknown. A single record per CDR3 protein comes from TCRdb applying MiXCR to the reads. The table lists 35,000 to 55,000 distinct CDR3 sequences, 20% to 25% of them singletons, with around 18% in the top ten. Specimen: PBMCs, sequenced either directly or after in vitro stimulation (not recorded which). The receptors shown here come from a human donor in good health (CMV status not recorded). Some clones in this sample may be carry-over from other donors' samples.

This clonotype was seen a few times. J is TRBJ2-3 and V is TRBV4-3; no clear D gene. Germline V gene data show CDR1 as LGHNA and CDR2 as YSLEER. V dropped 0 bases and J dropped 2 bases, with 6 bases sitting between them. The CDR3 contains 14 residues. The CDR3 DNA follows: TGCGCCAGCAGCCAAGATCGGCTCACAGATACGCAGTATTTT. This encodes CASSQDRLTDTQYF.

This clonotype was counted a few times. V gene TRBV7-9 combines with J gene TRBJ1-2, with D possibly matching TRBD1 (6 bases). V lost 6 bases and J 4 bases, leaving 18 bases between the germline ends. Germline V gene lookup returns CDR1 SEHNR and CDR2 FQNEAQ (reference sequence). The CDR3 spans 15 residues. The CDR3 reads CASRRSGGMGYGYTF. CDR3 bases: TGTGCCAGCAGGCGGTCTGGGGGCATGGGCTATGGCTACACCTTC.

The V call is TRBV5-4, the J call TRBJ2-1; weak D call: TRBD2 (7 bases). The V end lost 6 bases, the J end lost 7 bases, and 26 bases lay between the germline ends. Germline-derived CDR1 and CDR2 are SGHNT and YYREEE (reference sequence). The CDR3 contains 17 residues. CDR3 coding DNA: TGTGCCAGCATCAAACCCGGCGGGGGCCCCGGGCGGAATGAGCAGTTCTTC. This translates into CASIKPGGGPGRNEQFF.

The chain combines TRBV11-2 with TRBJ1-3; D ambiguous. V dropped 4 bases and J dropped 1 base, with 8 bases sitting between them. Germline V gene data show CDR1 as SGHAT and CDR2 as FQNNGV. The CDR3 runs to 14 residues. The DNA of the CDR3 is TGTGCCAGCAGCTCGGGGATTTCTGGAAACACCATATATTTT. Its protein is CASSSGISGNTIYF.

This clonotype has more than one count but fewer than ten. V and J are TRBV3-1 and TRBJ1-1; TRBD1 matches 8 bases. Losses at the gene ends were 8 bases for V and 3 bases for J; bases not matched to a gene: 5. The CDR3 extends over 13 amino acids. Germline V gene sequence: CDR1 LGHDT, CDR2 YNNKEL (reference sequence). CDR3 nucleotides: TGTGCCAGCGGTGACAGGGGTTACACTGAAGCTTTCTTT. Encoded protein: CASGDRGYTEAFF.

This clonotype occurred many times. The CDR3 region has the DNA TGTGCCAGCAGCTTGGGAGGACGGCGTGTCGATGAGCAGTTCTTC. It specifies CASSLGGRRVDEQFF. This sequence joins TRBV7-2 and TRBJ2-1; D possibly corresponds to TRBD2 (6 bases). The CDR3 is 15 residues long. V dropped 3 bases and J dropped 8 bases, with 17 bases sitting between them. Germline CDR1 and CDR2: SGHTA and FQGNSA.

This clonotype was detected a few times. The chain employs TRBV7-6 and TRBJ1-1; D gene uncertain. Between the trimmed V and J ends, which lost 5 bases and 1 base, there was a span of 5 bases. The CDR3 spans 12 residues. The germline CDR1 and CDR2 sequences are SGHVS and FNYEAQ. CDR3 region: CASSQANTEAFF. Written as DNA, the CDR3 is TGTGCCAGCAGCCAAGCGAACACTGAAGCTTTCTTT.

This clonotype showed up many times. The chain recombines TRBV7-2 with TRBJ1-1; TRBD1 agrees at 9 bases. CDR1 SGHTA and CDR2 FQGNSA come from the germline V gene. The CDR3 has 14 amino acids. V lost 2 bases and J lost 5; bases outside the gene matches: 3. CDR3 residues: CASSLQTGGTEAFF. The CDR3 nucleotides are TGTGCCAGCAGCTTACAGACAGGGGGAACTGAAGCTTTCTTT.

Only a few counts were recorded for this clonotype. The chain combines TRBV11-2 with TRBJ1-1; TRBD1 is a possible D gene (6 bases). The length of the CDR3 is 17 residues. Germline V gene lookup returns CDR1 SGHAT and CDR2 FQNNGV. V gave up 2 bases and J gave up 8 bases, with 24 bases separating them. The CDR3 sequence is CASSLWGRGGGAIEAFF. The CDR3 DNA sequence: TGTGCCAGCAGCTTATGGGGGAGAGGGGGGGGCGCGATAGAAGCTTTCTTT.